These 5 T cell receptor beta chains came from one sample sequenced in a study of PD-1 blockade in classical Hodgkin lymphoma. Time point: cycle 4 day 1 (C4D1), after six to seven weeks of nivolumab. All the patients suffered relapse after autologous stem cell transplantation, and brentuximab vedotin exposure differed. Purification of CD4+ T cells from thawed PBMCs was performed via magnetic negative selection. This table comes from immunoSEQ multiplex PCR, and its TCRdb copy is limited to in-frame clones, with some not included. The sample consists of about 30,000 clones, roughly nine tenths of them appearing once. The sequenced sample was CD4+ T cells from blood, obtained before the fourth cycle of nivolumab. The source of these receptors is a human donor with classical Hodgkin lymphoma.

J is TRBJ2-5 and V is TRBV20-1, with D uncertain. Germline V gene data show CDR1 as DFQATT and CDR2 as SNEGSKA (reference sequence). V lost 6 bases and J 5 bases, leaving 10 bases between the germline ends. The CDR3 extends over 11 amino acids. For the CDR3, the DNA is TGCAGTGCGAGATCAAGGGAGACCCAGTACTTC. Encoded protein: CSARSRETQYF.

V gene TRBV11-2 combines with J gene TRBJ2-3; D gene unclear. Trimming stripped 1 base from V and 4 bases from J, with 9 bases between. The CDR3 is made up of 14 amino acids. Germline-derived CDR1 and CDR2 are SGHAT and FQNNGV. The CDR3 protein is CASSLGAESDTQYF. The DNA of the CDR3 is TGTGCCAGCAGCTTAGGAGCTGAGTCAGATACGCAGTATTTT.

The CDR3 here is CATRVNGNQPQHF. CDR3 sequence (DNA): TGTGCCACTAGGGTGAATGGCAATCAGCCCCAGCATTTT. V is TRBV19 and J is TRBJ1-5; D gene unclear. The CDR3 length is 13 residues. Between the trimmed V and J ends, which lost 10 bases and 2 bases, there was a span of 12 bases. Germline CDR1 LNHDA, CDR2 SQIVND (reference sequence).

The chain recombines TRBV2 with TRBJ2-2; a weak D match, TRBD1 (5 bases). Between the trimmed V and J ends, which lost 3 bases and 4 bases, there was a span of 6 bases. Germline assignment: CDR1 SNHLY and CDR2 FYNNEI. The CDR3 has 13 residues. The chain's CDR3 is CASSDQGTGELFF. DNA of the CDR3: TGTGCCAGCAGTGACCAGGGCACCGGGGAGCTGTTTTTT. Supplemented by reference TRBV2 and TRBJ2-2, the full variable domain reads EPEVTQTPSHQVTQMGQEVILRCVPISNHLYFYWYRQILGQKVEFLVSFYNNEISEKSEIFDDQFSVERPDGSNFTLKIRSTKLEDSAMYFCASSDQGTGELFFGEGSRLTVL.

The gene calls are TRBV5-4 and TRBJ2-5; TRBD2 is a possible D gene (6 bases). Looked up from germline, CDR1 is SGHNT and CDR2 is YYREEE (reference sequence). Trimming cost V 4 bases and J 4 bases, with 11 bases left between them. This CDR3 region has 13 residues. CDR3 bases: TGTGCCAGCAGCCTGACTAGTGGAGAGACCCAGTACTTC. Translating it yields CASSLTSGETQYF.